These T cell receptor beta chains were read from a single sample in a study of patients and donors after allogeneic stem cell transplantation. One entry per CDR3 protein, called by TCRdb with MiXCR from the RT-PCR reads. The sample consists of approximately 220,000 distinct CDR3 sequences, 38% of them appearing once. Sequenced: blood, either unsorted or a sorted T cell fraction (not recorded which). The receptors originated from a human donor who was either an allogeneic HSCT recipient or a stem cell or donor lymphocyte infusion donor (not recorded which). It is not recorded whose cells these are; they may come from a transplant donor. CDR3s include the opening cysteine and the closing phenylalanine or tryptophan. Fields, in order: D gene, clone size, V gene, J gene, CDR3 DNA, CDR3 protein. A D gene is named only where the DNA matches it firmly. Only part of the rows carry a size: once, few, many, or a class if the clone is expanded.

>.|.|TRBV14|TRBJ2-7
TGTGCCAGCAGCCCGATGGAATCCTACGAGCAGTACTTC
CASSPMESYEQYF
>.|few|TRBV6-6|TRBJ2-7
TGTGCCAGCAGTTATAGTTCAGCGAGGGTAACATCCTACGAGCAGTACTTC
CASSYSSARVTSYEQYF
>.|.|TRBV2|TRBJ1-2
TGTGCCAGCAGTGAAAGGCAGGCCGACTATGGCTACACCTTC
CASSERQADYGYTF
>.|.|TRBV5-1|TRBJ1-1
TGCGCCAGCAGCCCGAAATCCCCGGGTTCGAACACTGAAGCTTTCTTT
CASSPKSPGSNTEAFF
>.|.|TRBV10-3|TRBJ2-5
TGTGCCATCAGTGATGAAGGGGTTTTCCACGAGACCCAGTACTTC
CAISDEGVFHETQYF
>.|few|TRBV11-2|TRBJ1-5
TGTGCCAGCAGCTTAGATATAACTCAGCCCCAGCATTTT
CASSLDITQPQHF
>TRBD1|.|TRBV12-3/TRBV12-4|TRBJ1-5
TGTGCCATCGGGACAGGGGGCAAAGGCAATCAGCCCCAGCATTTT
CAIGTGGKGNQPQHF
>.|.|TRBV3-1|TRBJ1-2
TGTGCCAGCAGCCAAGGAAAGGATGGCTACACCTTC
CASSQGKDGYTF
>.|.|TRBV12-3/TRBV12-4|TRBJ1-3
TGTGCCAGCAAACCCGGCAGGGCCTCTGGAAACACCATATATTTC
CASKPGRASGNTIYF
>.|.|TRBV15|TRBJ1-5
TGTGCCACCAGCAGAGCAGAGGGTCAGCCCCAGCATTTT
CATSRAEGQPQHF